These 14 T cell receptor beta chains share one sample of origin, sequenced in a study of T cells in Graves' hyperthyroidism and ophthalmopathy. Authors of the study amplified TCR beta CDR3 regions from RNA transcripts. A set of HTBI primers served as the primers for a first-round RT-PCR of the TCR CDR3. A single record per CDR3 protein comes from TCRdb applying MiXCR to the multiplex PCR reads. The sample includes over 400,000 distinct CDR3 sequences, approximately 23% of them seen just once. The sample was blood. The receptors here all came from a woman between 70 and 85 years old with Graves' ophthalmopathy.

Many counts were recorded for this clonotype. The chain uses TRBV10-3 and TRBJ2-4; 10 bases align to TRBD1. The junction had 10 bases not matched to a gene; V was cut back by 8 bases and J by 6 bases. This CDR3 is built from 15 residues. The germline CDR1 and CDR2 sequences are ENHRY and SYGVKD. This chain's CDR3 is CAIRPGDRGANIQYF. The CDR3 nucleotides read TGTGCCATCCGCCCCGGGGACAGGGGAGCAAACATTCAGTACTTC.

The rearrangement links TRBV9 to TRBJ2-1; no reliable D call. CDR3 length equals 13 residues. V lost 0 bases and J 3 bases, leaving 4 bases between the germline ends. Germline CDR1 reads SGDLS; CDR2 reads YYNGEE. The CDR3 loop is CASSVAHYNEQFF. The CDR3, as DNA: TGTGCCAGCAGCGTAGCTCACTACAATGAGCAGTTCTTC.

The chain joins TRBV30 to TRBJ2-7; 7 nucleotides align to TRBD2. The CDR3 is made up of 13 amino acids. V was pared by 8 bases and J by 5 bases, with 12 bases of the junction left unmatched. Per the germline V gene, CDR1 is GTSNPN and CDR2 is SVGIG (reference sequence). CDR3 DNA sequence: TGTGCCAGTGGCCCGGGGGGTACCCACGAGCAGTACTTC. It yields the protein CASGPGGTHEQYF.

The table lists this clonotype with many counts. The chain joins TRBV10-3 to TRBJ1-5; perhaps TRBD1 as D (5 bases). The V end was cut by 5 bases, the J end by 0 bases, with 11 bases between. Germline CDR1 is ENHRY and CDR2 is SYGVKD. The CDR3 has 15 amino acids. The CDR3 DNA follows: TGTGCCATCAGTCCGACAGATGATAGCAATCAGCCCCAGCATTTT. Its translation: CAISPTDDSNQPQHF.

V is TRBV5-1 and J is TRBJ2-5; 7 positions agree with TRBD2. V lost 1 base to trimming and J lost 1 base; unmatched junction nucleotides: 7. Germline V gene sequence: CDR1 SGHRS, CDR2 YFSETQ. The CDR3 is 16 residues long. DNA for the CDR3: TGCGCCAGCAGCTTGCATACTAGCGAGCCCCAAGAGACCCAGTACTTC. This gives the protein CASSLHTSEPQETQYF.

This clonotype was seen a few times. CDR3 DNA: TGTGCCAGCAGCCGGAAACCGGGGGTCGTAGATACGCAGTATTTT. Its protein product is CASSRKPGVVDTQYF. V usage is TRBV7-2 and J usage is TRBJ2-3, with D perhaps TRBD2 (6 bases). The CDR3 is made up of 15 amino acids. V dropped 5 bases and J dropped 5 bases, with 17 bases sitting between them. Germline CDR1 is SGHTA and CDR2 is FQGNSA. The whole variable domain, remainder taken from reference TRBV7-2 and TRBJ2-3, is GAGVSQSPSNKVTEKGKDVELRCDPISGHTALYWYRQSLGQGLEFLIYFQGNSAPDKSGLPSDRFSAERTGGSVSTLTIQRTQQEDSAVYLCASSRKPGVVDTQYFGPGTRLTVL.

The CDR3 here is CASSPPGTFYEQYF. CDR3 nucleotide sequence: TGTGCCAGCTCACCACCCGGGACCTTTTACGAGCAGTACTTC. The chain couples TRBV18 to TRBJ2-7, with D perhaps given as TRBD1 or TRBD2 (5 bases each). V dropped 0 bases and J dropped 4 bases, with 10 bases sitting between them. The V gene's germline CDR1 is KGHSH and CDR2 LQKENI. There are 14 residues in the CDR3.

The table lists this clonotype with a few counts. V is TRBV5-1 and J is TRBJ1-1; the D gene is possibly TRBD1 (5 bases). The V end was cut by 0 bases, the J end by 1 base, with 13 bases between. Germline-derived CDR1 and CDR2 are SGHRS and YFSETQ. CDR3 length equals 16 residues. The CDR3 coding sequence is TGCGCCAGCAGCTTGGACCTGGGGCGGGCGAACACTGAAGCTTTCTTT. It is translated as CASSLDLGRANTEAFF.

This clonotype was seen a handful of times. The chain joins TRBV9 to TRBJ2-3; D may correspond to TRBD1 or TRBD2 (5 bases each). There are 16 residues in the CDR3. V was shortened by 4 bases and J by 0 bases, with 15 bases between the two germline ends. In germline, CDR1 is SGDLS, CDR2 YYNGEE. Here the CDR3 DNA reads TGTGCCAGCAGCCCCCGCGAGGGGAGTAGCACAGATACGCAGTATTTT. Protein sequence: CASSPREGSSTDTQYF.

This clonotype was counted at least ten times. This chain connects TRBV20-1 to TRBJ2-5; D uncertain. Deletions cut 4 bases from V and 2 bases from J, with 11 bases between. In germline, CDR1 is DFQATT, CDR2 SNEGSKA (reference sequence). The CDR3 sequence is 13 residues long. CDR3 DNA: TGCAGTGCTACTCCCGGTGGGCAAGAGACCCAGTACTTC. Translation: CSATPGGQETQYF.

The chain carries TRBV6-6 and TRBJ1-1; TRBD1 matches at 8 bases. Germline CDR1 MNHNY, CDR2 SVGAGI (reference sequence). V was clipped by 2 bases and J by 1 base; unmatched bases: 6. This CDR3 comprises 16 residues. CDR3 loop: CASSYLPQGGNTEAFF. The CDR3 DNA is TGTGCCAGCAGTTACCTGCCACAGGGGGGGAACACTGAAGCTTTCTTT.

The J gene is TRBJ2-7, the V gene TRBV12-5; the match to TRBD1 covers 10 bases. Losses at the gene ends were 3 bases for V and 8 bases for J; bases not matched to a gene: 10. The CDR3 runs to 15 residues. The germline V gene encodes CDR1 LGHNT and CDR2 FRNRAP. DNA for the CDR3: TGTGCTAGTGGTTTTGAAGGGACAGGGGTGTTCAAGCAGTACTTC. It specifies CASGFEGTGVFKQYF.

The V and J genes are TRBV6-1 and TRBJ1-4, with TRBD1 identical over 9 bases. V was pared by 6 bases and J by 6 bases, with 5 bases of the junction left unmatched. The CDR3 loop spans 14 amino acids. CDR1 and CDR2 from the germline V gene are MNHNS and SASEGT. In DNA, the CDR3 is TGTGCCAGCAGGAGACAGGGGGGAGATGAAAAACTGTTTTTT. Protein product: CASRRQGGDEKLFF.

This clonotype was seen more than once but under ten times. The chain uses TRBV7-9 and TRBJ1-6; D not resolved. The V gene lost 4 bases and the J gene lost 6 bases, with 7 bases spanning the gap. The germline CDR1 and CDR2 sequences are SEHNR and FQNEAQ (reference sequence). The length of the CDR3 is 13 residues. The CDR3 bases are TGTGCCAGCAGCTCGGACTCTAATTCACCCCTCCACTTT. It yields the protein CASSSDSNSPLHF.